This T cell receptor (beta chain) was captured by sequencing in a study of blood T cell repertoires in COVID-19 (dated by TCRdb to the early 2020s). For the wider study: Samples from collaborators originated in the United States, Italy and Spain and spanned both the acute and convalescent phases of COVID-19. The dataset comprised deeply sampled blood TCRbeta repertoires from subjects exposed to, actively infected with, or recovered from COVID-19. The prospective study material was composed of cDNA or gDNA derived from T cells, B-cell-depleted T cells, or PBMCs. Samples came from the ongoing ImmuneRACE study (first 160 participants) plus 1,254 subjects from 6 global collaborators. HLA class I and class II types, where available, came from metadata supplied by the sample provider rather than from assay-based typing. A de-identified subject ID, COVID-19 status, age in years and sex were almost always included in the sample metadata. A freely available public database, intended as a resource for researchers studying the immune response to SARS-CoV-2, is where the repertoires were released. The research as a whole found: The quantity of clinical and demographic metadata differed by source and by participant and was supplied without curation.

Whole blood was collected in K2EDTA tubes by collaborating institutions according to the institutions' own protocols. For TCRbeta analysis, collaborators shipped samples in one of three forms: frozen whole blood, isolated PBMCs, or DNA extracted from either of those sample types. The immunoSEQ Assay, a bias-controlled multiplex PCR, was used to amplify TCRbeta CDR3 regions from genomic DNA. The original pipeline was this. Within the assay, amplification of reference gene primers was used to estimate how many nucleated cells each sample contained. Sequence reads were collapsed and filtered to measure the absolute abundance of every unique TCRbeta CDR3 rearrangement. For each sample, productive Simpson clonality was calculated by taking the square root of Simpson's diversity index across productive rearrangements. TCRdb provides this immuneACCESS table in a form limited to in-frame rearrangements. Some clones are lacking; in checked studies, under half of them reflect an unresolved V gene, and why the rest are absent is not known. D and trimming were read from the DNA, whereas the V and J calls and clone size are those reported in that table. The sample includes 150,000 to 200,000 clones, with around 89% observed a single time. 4% to 5.5% of the sample rests with the top ten.

The junction shows trimming of 10 bases on V and 3 bases on J, plus 18 bases between the germline ends. The CDR3, from cysteine to phenylalanine, totals 14 residues. CDR3 DNA is the only sequence kept; it has 42 bases, read in frame from the first base. CDR1 and CDR2 (MNHEY, SVGAGI) derive from the germline V gene. Concerning this clone itself: Its recognized antigen is unknown. No much larger clone exists at a distance of one base, and base qualities are not known.

Sequencing input: peripheral blood. The chain was built from TRBV6-5 and TRBJ1-2; no D segment can be confidently identified. The origin of this receptor is a human donor in a cohort sampled during active COVID-19. The CDR3 loop reads CAILRGPKYYGYTF. DNA sequence: TGTGCCATCTTACGCGGGCCCAAATACTATGGCTACACCTTC.